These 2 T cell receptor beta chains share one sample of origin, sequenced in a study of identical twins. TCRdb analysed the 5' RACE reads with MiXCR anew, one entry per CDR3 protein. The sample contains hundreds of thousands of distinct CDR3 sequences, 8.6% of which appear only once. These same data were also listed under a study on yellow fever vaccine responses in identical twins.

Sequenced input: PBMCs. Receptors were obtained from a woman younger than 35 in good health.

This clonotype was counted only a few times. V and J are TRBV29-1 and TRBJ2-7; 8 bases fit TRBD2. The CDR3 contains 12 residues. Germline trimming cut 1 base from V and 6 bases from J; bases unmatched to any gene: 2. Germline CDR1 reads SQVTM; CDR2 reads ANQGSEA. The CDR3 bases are TGCAGCGTTGAAGCAGCGGGGGCCGAGCAGTACTTC. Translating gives CSVEAAGAEQYF.

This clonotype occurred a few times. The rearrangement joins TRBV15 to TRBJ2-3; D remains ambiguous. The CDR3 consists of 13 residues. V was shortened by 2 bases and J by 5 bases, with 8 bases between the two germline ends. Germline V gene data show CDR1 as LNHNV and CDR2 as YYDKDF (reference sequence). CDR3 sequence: CATSRRVVDTQYF. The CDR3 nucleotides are TGTGCCACCAGCAGACGAGTTGTAGATACGCAGTATTTT.